What follows are 4 T cell receptor beta chains derived from one specimen sequenced in a study of T cells in Graves' hyperthyroidism and ophthalmopathy. TCR beta CDR3 regions were amplified from RNA. Researchers ran a first-round RT-PCR on the TCR CDR3 using the HTBI primer set. TCRdb used MiXCR to reprocess the multiplex PCR reads, holding one entry per CDR3 protein. The data contain about 510,000 distinct CDR3 sequences, roughly 45% of them singletons. Sequencing used peripheral blood or thyroid tissue (not recorded which). The origin of the receptors is an adult woman with Graves' disease, either hyperthyroidism or ophthalmopathy (not recorded which).

This clonotype was seen repeatedly, ten times or more. The chain uses TRBV2 and TRBJ1-5; 12 positions match TRBD1. Trimming removed 6 bases from V and 5 bases from J; junction bases left unmatched: 5. The CDR3 loop spans 15 amino acids. The germline V gene has CDR1 SNHLY and CDR2 FYNNEI. CDR3: CASRMGQGAYQPQHF. In DNA, the CDR3 is TGTGCCAGCAGGATGGGACAGGGGGCCTATCAGCCCCAGCATTTT.

The rearrangement links TRBV20-1 to TRBJ2-7; perhaps D is TRBD1 or TRBD2 (5 bases each). V was pared by 5 bases and J by 1 base, with 15 bases between. Germline V CDR1 and CDR2: DFQATT, SNEGSKA (reference sequence). There are 14 residues in the CDR3. In DNA form, the CDR3 reads TGCAGTGCTTATACCCGGGACGGGTCCTACGAGCAGTACTTC. This codes for CSAYTRDGSYEQYF.

This clonotype was seen ten or more times. The rearrangement links TRBV20-1 to TRBJ2-5; 7 nucleotides match TRBD2. The CDR3 runs to 12 residues. The germline gives CDR1 DFQATT, CDR2 SNEGSKA (reference sequence). The CDR3 DNA is TGCAGCCCGTACCGGGGGGAGGAGACCCAGTACTTC. Protein product: CSPYRGEETQYF.

V and J are TRBV7-9 and TRBJ1-3; D is perhaps TRBD1 (6 bases). CDR1 and CDR2 (germline): SEHNR, FQNEAQ (reference sequence). This CDR3 comprises 12 residues. V shed 9 bases and J shed 1 base, with 7 bases lying between them. In DNA form, the CDR3 reads TGTGCCAGAGGGGGATCTGGAAACACCATATATTTT. This translates into CARGGSGNTIYF.